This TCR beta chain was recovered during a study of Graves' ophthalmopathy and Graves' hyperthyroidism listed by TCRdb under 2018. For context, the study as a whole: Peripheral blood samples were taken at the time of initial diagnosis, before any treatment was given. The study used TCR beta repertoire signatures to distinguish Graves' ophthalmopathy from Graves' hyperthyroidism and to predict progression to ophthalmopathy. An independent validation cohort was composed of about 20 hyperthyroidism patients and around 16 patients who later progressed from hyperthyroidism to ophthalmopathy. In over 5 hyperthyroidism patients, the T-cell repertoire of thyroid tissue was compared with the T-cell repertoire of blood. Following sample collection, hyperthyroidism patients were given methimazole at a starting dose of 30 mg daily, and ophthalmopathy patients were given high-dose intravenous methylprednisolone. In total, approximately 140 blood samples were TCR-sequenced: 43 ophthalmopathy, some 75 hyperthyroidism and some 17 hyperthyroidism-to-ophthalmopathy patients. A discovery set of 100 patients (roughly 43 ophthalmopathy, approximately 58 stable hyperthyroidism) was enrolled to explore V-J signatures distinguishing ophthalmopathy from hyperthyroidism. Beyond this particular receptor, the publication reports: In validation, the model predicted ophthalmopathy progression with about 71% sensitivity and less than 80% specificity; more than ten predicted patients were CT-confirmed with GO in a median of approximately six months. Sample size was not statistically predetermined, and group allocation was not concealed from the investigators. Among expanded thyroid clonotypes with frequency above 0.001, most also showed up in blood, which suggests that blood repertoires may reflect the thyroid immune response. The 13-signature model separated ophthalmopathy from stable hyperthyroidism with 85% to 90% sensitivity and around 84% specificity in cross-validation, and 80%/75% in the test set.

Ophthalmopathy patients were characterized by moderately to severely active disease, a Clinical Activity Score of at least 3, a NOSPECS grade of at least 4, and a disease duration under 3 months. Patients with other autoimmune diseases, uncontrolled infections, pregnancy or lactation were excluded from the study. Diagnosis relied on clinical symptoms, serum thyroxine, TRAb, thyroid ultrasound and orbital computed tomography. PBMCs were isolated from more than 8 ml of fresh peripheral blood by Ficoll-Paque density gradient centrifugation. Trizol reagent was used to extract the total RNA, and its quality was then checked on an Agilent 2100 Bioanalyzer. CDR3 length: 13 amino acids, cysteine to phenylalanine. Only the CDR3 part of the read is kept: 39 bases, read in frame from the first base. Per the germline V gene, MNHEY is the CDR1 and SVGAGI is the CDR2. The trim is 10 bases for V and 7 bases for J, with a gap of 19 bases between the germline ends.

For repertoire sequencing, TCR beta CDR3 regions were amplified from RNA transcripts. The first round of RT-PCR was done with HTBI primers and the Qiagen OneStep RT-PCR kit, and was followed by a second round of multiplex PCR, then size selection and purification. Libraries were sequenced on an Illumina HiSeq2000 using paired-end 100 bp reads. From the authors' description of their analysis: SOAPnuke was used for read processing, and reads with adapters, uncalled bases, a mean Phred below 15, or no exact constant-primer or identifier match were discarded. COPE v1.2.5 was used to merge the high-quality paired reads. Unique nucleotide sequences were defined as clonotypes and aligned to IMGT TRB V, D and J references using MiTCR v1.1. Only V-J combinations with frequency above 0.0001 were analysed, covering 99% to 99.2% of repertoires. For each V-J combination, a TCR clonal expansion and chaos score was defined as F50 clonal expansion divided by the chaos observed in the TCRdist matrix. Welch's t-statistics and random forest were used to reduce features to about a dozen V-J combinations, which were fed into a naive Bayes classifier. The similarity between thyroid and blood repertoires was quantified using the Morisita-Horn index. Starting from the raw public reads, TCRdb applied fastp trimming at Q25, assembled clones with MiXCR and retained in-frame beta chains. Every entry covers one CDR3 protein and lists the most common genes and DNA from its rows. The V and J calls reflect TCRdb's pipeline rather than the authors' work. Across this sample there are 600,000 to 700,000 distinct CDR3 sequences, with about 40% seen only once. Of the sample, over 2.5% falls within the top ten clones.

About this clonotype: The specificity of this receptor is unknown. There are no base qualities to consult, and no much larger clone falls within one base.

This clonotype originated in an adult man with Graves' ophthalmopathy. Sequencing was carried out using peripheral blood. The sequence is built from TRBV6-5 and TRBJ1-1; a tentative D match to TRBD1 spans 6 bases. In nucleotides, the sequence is TGTGCCATTGACGCAGGGGCCGGCAGTGAAGCTTTCTTT. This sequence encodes CAIDAGAGSEAFF.